This T cell receptor beta chain was captured in a study of regulatory T cells in long-lasting Graves disease. Study-level points and caveats: Newly diagnosed patients had higher TCR diversity than persistent Graves' patients did. Persistent disease preferred TRBV28, TRBJ1-2 and TRBJ2-5; new disease, TRBV20-1 and TRBJ2-1.

CDR3-region Arm-PCR and iRepertoire HTBI primers produced the TCR beta libraries. TCRdb recomputed calls from the multiplex PCR reads with MiXCR, one row per CDR3 protein. The table records 380,000 or so distinct CDR3 sequences, about 17% of them present only once. Germline lookup yields CDR1 SGHKS and CDR2 YYEKEE (reference sequence). Trimming pared 2 bases from V and 6 bases from J, leaving 5 bases between. The CDR3 runs 11 residues. This clonotype showed up many times. Its matching antigen is unknown. Time point reported: newly diagnosed GD, antithyroid drugs for less than 3 months. PBMCs provided the RNA from which the TCR library was made. These data were also filed under a second study, of T cells in Graves' hyperthyroidism and ophthalmopathy. That source adds: Peripheral blood also featured most of the thyroid clonotypes expanded above 0.001.

The chain carries TRBV5-5 and TRBJ1-1, with D unclear. The origin of this receptor is a woman younger than 30 with Graves disease. Sample: peripheral blood mononuclear cells (PBMCs), taken at new diagnosis, from a patient treated with antithyroid drugs. The CDR3 loop reads CASSLNAEAFF. The CDR3 DNA reads TGTGCCAGCAGCTTAAACGCTGAAGCTTTCTTT.